Each of the 9 T cell receptor beta chains below was sequenced from the same sample in a study of T cells in Graves' hyperthyroidism and ophthalmopathy. There were TCR beta CDR3 regions amplified from RNA transcripts. When the TCR CDR3 underwent first-round RT-PCR, the HTBI primer set was used. TCRdb reprocessed the multiplex PCR reads with MiXCR, giving one entry per CDR3 protein. This sample has more than 350,000 distinct CDR3 sequences, with around 15% found just once. The sample comprised blood. All receptors come from an older woman with Graves' ophthalmopathy.

In its sample, this clonotype was seen a few times. The chain carries TRBV6-1 and TRBJ1-3; D unclear. This CDR3 has 15 residues. Germline V CDR1 and CDR2: MNHNS, SASEGT. V was trimmed by 7 bases and J by 0 bases, leaving 13 bases between them. The CDR3 coding sequence is TGTGCCAGCACCTCACTTGCAAGCTCTGGAAACACCATATATTTT. It translates to CASTSLASSGNTIYF.

In this sample, this clonotype turned up a few times. The V call is TRBV6-5, the J call TRBJ2-1; TRBD2 agrees at 11 bases. J was trimmed by 6 bases and V by 1 base; bases with no gene match: 5. The germline V gene has CDR1 MNHEY and CDR2 SVGAGI. CDR3 length: 16 amino acids. CDR3 nucleotides: TGTGCCAGCAGTTACTTGACGACTAGCGGGGTCAATGAGCAGTTCTTC. Translating it yields CASSYLTTSGVNEQFF.

This clonotype has a handful of counts. The V call is TRBV5-1, the J call TRBJ2-2; unclear D gene. V lost 0 bases to trimming and J lost 1 base, with 10 bases between them. The CDR3 is 16 amino acids. In germline, CDR1 is SGHRS, CDR2 YFSETQ. The CDR3 sequence is CASSLVALENTGELFF. The CDR3 nucleotides are TGCGCCAGCAGCTTGGTCGCGTTAGAGAACACCGGGGAGCTGTTTTTT. The whole variable domain, remainder taken from reference TRBV5-1 and TRBJ2-2, is KAGVTQTPRYLIKTRGQQVTLSCSPISGHRSVSWYQQTPGQGLQFLFEYFSETQRNKGNFPGRFSGRQFSNSRSEMNVSTLELGDSALYLCASSLVALENTGELFFGEGSRLTVL.

This clonotype was seen a few times. This rearrangement joins TRBV20-1 to TRBJ2-5, with 10 nucleotides matching TRBD2. This CDR3 comprises 20 residues. CDR1 is DFQATT, CDR2 SNEGSKA, per germline (reference sequence). With V trimmed by 3 bases and J by 5 bases, 24 bases remained unmatched. CDR3 in amino acids: CSASWWPSGRSRGGWETQYF. The CDR3 coding sequence is TGCAGTGCTAGTTGGTGGCCTAGCGGGAGAAGTAGGGGAGGTTGGGAGACCCAGTACTTC.

This clonotype was seen many times. The chain employs TRBV4-1 and TRBJ2-5; D could derive from TRBD1 or TRBD2 (5 bases each). The CDR3 runs to 14 residues. Germline assignment: CDR1 MGHRA and CDR2 YSYEKL. Trimming took 1 base from V and 6 from J, leaving 12 bases between them. CDR3 DNA sequence: TGCGCCAGCAGCCAAGGTCGGGGCAGGAAGACCCAGTACTTC. It is translated as CASSQGRGRKTQYF.

This clonotype was recorded many times. This CDR3 is CASSPWPGPRTEAFF. In nucleotides, the CDR3 is TGTGCCAGCAGCCCATGGCCGGGTCCTCGCACTGAAGCTTTCTTT. This chain connects TRBV3-1 to TRBJ1-1, with D hard to call. CDR1 is LGHDT and CDR2 is YNNKEL in the germline V gene (reference sequence). The CDR3 loop spans 15 amino acids. Trimming stripped 4 bases from V and 4 bases from J, with 16 bases between.

V usage is TRBV5-1 and J usage is TRBJ1-2, with D tentatively TRBD1 (5 bases). The V end lost 8 bases, the J end lost 6 bases, and 17 bases lay between the germline ends. This CDR3 contains 13 residues. CDR1 and CDR2 from the germline V gene are SGHRS and YFSETQ. CDR3: CASKLQGRDGYTF. CDR3 sequence (DNA): TGCGCCAGTAAACTGCAGGGTCGTGATGGCTACACCTTC.

The V call is TRBV20-1, the J call TRBJ1-5, with 7 positions matching TRBD1. The CDR3 has 14 residues. The trim removed 3 bases at V and 5 bases at J, leaving 7 bases unmatched. Germline CDR1 and CDR2: DFQATT and SNEGSKA (reference sequence). As DNA, the CDR3 is TGCAGTGCTAGTTCACAGGGGAGAGATCAGCCCCAGCATTTT. It encodes CSASSQGRDQPQHF.

This chain uses TRBV27 with TRBJ1-6; tentatively, D is TRBD1 (5 bases). Trimming removed 4 bases from V and 10 bases from J, with 14 bases in between. The CDR3 runs 14 residues. Per germline, CDR1 MNHEY and CDR2 SMNVEV (reference sequence). CDR3 coding DNA: TGTGCCAGCAGTTCGGGGGGGTTTTCCTCACCCCTCCACTTT. Its translation is CASSSGGFSSPLHF.